Only a few counts were recorded for the clone carrying this TCR beta chain. The antigen is unknown. This sample was included in a study of OX40 agonist ivuxolimab in advanced cancers. Assay used: immunoSEQ multiplex PCR; TCRdb lists only in-frame clones, some missing. The sample yields tens of thousands of clones, around nine tenths seen once. Germline loops: CDR1 LNHDA, CDR2 SQIVND (reference sequence). V lost 7 bases, J lost 4 bases, and 7 bases stayed unmatched. The CDR3 is 14 residues long. Whole-study findings and limits: CD4+ and CD8+ blood T cells expanded clonally by week 6 at 0.1 to 3.0 mg/kg. In a subset of nonresponders, normalized T-cell clonal expansion was also low. Partial responders at 0.1-3.0 mg/kg showed near-lowest clonal expansion.

Sample: CD4+ or CD8+ T cells sorted from blood, taken in a trial of the OX40 agonist ivuxolimab. This receptor was identified in an adult with an advanced solid tumor such as melanoma, head and neck, liver or kidney cancer. The rearrangement joins TRBV19 to TRBJ2-1, with 7 positions matching TRBD2. The CDR3 DNA sequence: TGTGCCAGTAAACGAGCGGGGCCGTACAATGAGCAGTTCTTC. It specifies CASKRAGPYNEQFF.